The 30 T cell receptor beta chains reported below all come from one sample, sequenced in a study of blood T cells in healthy people across ages. Combining a sample-barcoded 5' primer with a J-beta primer mix, a second PCR ran for roughly 6 to 12 cycles. Each CDR3 protein is one row after TCRdb ran MiXCR on the 5' RACE reads. The sample holds 1.5 million to 2 million distinct CDR3 sequences, 30% to 40% seen once. Input material: blood. The receptors here all came from a woman in her twenties or thirties in good health.

With regard to this clonotype: This clone may be a read error of a much larger clone one base away. The rearrangement joins TRBV12-3 or TRBV12-4 to TRBJ2-3; perhaps D is TRBD1 or TRBD2 (5 bases each). The CDR3 sequence is 14 residues long. CDR3 protein: CTSRLGTSLDTQYF. The DNA for the CDR3 is TGTACCAGCAGACTTGGGACGTCCCTGGATACGCAGTATTTT.

The table lists this clonotype with a count of one. The CDR3 spells CASSPVGLAGRDHEQYF. The CDR3 nucleotides read TGTGCCAGCTCACCGGTTGGGCTGGCGGGCAGGGACCACGAGCAGTACTTC. The rearrangement uses TRBV18 and TRBJ2-7; D possibly uses TRBD1 or TRBD2 (5 bases each). Trimming removed 3 bases from V and 5 bases from J, with 23 bases in between. Looked up from germline, CDR1 is KGHSH and CDR2 is LQKENI. The CDR3 covers 17 residues.

CDR3: CASSSGMHPPEQFF. In DNA form, the CDR3 reads TGCGCCAGCAGCTCCGGGATGCACCCCCCTGAGCAGTTCTTC. The chain employs TRBV5-1 and TRBJ2-1; possibly TRBD2 for D (5 bases). The CDR3 is 14 amino acids. The V gene's germline CDR1 is SGHRS and CDR2 YFSETQ. Trimming took 3 bases from V and 9 from J, leaving 16 bases between them.

This clonotype came up a few times. This chain links TRBV5-1 with TRBJ2-5; D assignment may be TRBD1 or TRBD2 (5 bases each). Germline CDR1 reads SGHRS; CDR2 reads YFSETQ. The CDR3 spans 16 residues. V dropped 4 bases and J dropped 2 bases, with 18 bases sitting between them. For the CDR3, the DNA is TGCGCCAGCAGCCGAGGGGACCGACAATCACAAGAGACCCAGTACTTC. It is translated as CASSRGDRQSQETQYF. The full variable domain, completed using reference TRBV5-1 and TRBJ2-5, is KAGVTQTPRYLIKTRGQQVTLSCSPISGHRSVSWYQQTPGQGLQFLFEYFSETQRNKGNFPGRFSGRQFSNSRSEMNVSTLELGDSALYLCASSRGDRQSQETQYFGPGTRLLVL.

Points on this clonotype: Being one base from a much bigger clone, this may be a read error. The genes are TRBV20-1 and TRBJ2-5; tentatively, D is TRBD2 (7 bases). The CDR3 is made up of 14 amino acids. V was pared by 0 bases and J by 5 bases, with 13 bases between. The germline CDR1 and CDR2 sequences are DFQATT and SNEGSKA (reference sequence). Here the CDR3 reads CSARDRGAKETQYF. CDR3 DNA: TGCAGTGCTAGAGACCGGGGGGCGAAGGAGACCCAGTACTTC.

This clonotype was seen a few times. The chain combines TRBV5-6 with TRBJ2-1, with D perhaps TRBD2 (6 bases). The CDR3 extends over 13 amino acids. Germline V gene sequence: CDR1 SGHDT, CDR2 YYEEEE. CDR3 bases: TGTGCAAGTAGAGGGGACTCCCAGGGTGAGCAGTTCTTC. As protein: CASRGDSQGEQFF. Full variable domain (remainder filled in from reference TRBV5-6 and TRBJ2-1): DAGVTQSPTHLIKTRGQQVTLRCSPKSGHDTVSWYQQALGQGPQFIFQYYEEEERQRGNFPDRFSGHQFPNYSSELNVNALLLGDSALYLCASRGDSQGEQFFGPGTRLTVL.

Points on this clonotype: A read error may produce the germline difference seen at one junction end. The J gene is TRBJ1-1, the V gene TRBV28, with 8 bases identical to TRBD1. This CDR3 has 15 amino acids. Per germline, CDR1 MDHEN and CDR2 SYDVKM. The CDR3: CVSRRNRGIATEAFF. The CDR3 DNA reads TGTGTCAGCAGGCGTAACAGGGGGATTGCCACTGAAGCTTTCTTT.

This clonotype was recorded a few times. The V gene is TRBV5-1, the J gene TRBJ1-2; D uncertain. CDR3 length equals 13 residues. V was trimmed by 3 bases and J by 1 base, leaving 7 bases between them. The germline V gene encodes CDR1 SGHRS and CDR2 YFSETQ. The CDR3 nucleotides read TGCGCCAGCAGCTCGACCCTTAACTATGGCTACACCTTC. This sequence encodes CASSSTLNYGYTF.

The genes are TRBV9 and TRBJ2-2; D unclear. CDR3 size: 15 residues. Per the germline V gene, CDR1 is SGDLS and CDR2 is YYNGEE. Trimming removed 1 base from V and 8 bases from J, with 15 bases in between. The CDR3 coding sequence is TGTGCCAGCAGCGTACTAGAATTGGGTTTGGGGGAGCTGTTTTTT. It translates to CASSVLELGLGELFF.

The chain couples TRBV10-3 to TRBJ2-3, with D unresolved. The CDR3 sequence is 13 residues long. Trimming stripped 10 bases from V and 3 bases from J, with 14 bases between. CDR1 is ENHRY and CDR2 is SYGVKD in the germline V gene. CDR3 bases: TGTGCCACCAACTCAGGCGGTACAGATACGCAGTATTTT. Translation gives CATNSGGTDTQYF.

The chain has TRBV6-1 and TRBJ2-3, with TRBD2 matching 9 bases. The CDR3 covers 13 residues. V lost 9 bases to trimming and J lost 7 bases; unmatched junction nucleotides: 8. CDR1 MNHNS and CDR2 SASEGT come from the germline V gene. CDR3 nucleotides: TGTGCCAGTAAGCGGGAGGTGAGGAATACGCAGTATTTT. This sequence encodes CASKREVRNTQYF.

This clonotype showed up just a few times. In DNA form, the CDR3 reads TGCAGTGCTAGAGATCCGGGAGGCTCTACGAACACTGAAGCTTTCTTT. It translates to CSARDPGGSTNTEAFF. This chain links TRBV20-1 with TRBJ1-1; D gene ambiguous. The V end lost 0 bases, the J end lost 1 base, and 15 bases lay between the germline ends. CDR1 and CDR2 from the germline V gene are DFQATT and SNEGSKA (reference sequence). This CDR3 contains 16 residues.

This clonotype was counted between two and nine times. This chain uses TRBV3-1 with TRBJ2-3, with 11 bases lining up with TRBD2. The CDR3 has 15 amino acids. Losses at the gene ends were 3 bases for V and 3 bases for J; bases not matched to a gene: 2. Germline V gene data show CDR1 as LGHDT and CDR2 as YNNKEL (reference sequence). The DNA for the CDR3 is TGTGCCAGCAGCCATAGGACTAGCGGGACAGATACGCAGTATTTT. Translated: CASSHRTSGTDTQYF.

In this sample, this clonotype turned up a few times. The chain carries TRBV5-1 and TRBJ2-1, with 13 bases matching TRBD2. The V gene end was trimmed by 5 bases and the J gene end by 6 bases; junction bases not matched to a gene: 5. Germline lookup yields CDR1 SGHRS and CDR2 YFSETQ. The length of the CDR3 is 15 residues. Here the CDR3 DNA reads TGCGCCAGCAGAGACACTAGCGGGGGGGCCAATGAGCAGTTCTTC. Protein sequence: CASRDTSGGANEQFF.

V is TRBV12-3 or TRBV12-4 and J is TRBJ1-2, with 12 bases matching TRBD1. The CDR3 totals 17 residues. The ends lost 6 bases at V and 3 bases at J; junction bases unmatched: 11. The CDR3 loop reads CASSSGQGAGAYYGYTF. DNA for the CDR3: TGTGCCAGCAGCTCGGGACAGGGGGCGGGGGCCTACTATGGCTACACCTTC.

This clonotype was observed a handful of times. The chain links TRBV6-1 to TRBJ1-5, with 9 bases that match TRBD1. The V segment lost 8 bases and the J segment 2 bases; nucleotides outside the gene matches: 7. The germline CDR1 and CDR2 sequences are MNHNS and SASEGT. The CDR3 length is 15 residues. Written as DNA, the CDR3 is TGTGCCAGCCTGACCCGGGACAGGGGCAATCAGCCCCAGCATTTT. Its protein is CASLTRDRGNQPQHF.

This clonotype was detected a few times. This sequence joins TRBV3-1 and TRBJ2-1, with D perhaps matching TRBD1 (6 bases). V was clipped by 3 bases and J by 0 bases, with 12 bases between them. The CDR3 totals 16 residues. The germline CDR1 and CDR2 sequences are LGHDT and YNNKEL (reference sequence). CDR3 protein: CASSHARDISYNEQFF. Written as DNA, the CDR3 is TGTGCCAGCAGCCACGCCCGGGACATCTCCTACAATGAGCAGTTCTTC.

With regard to this clonotype: The junction departs from germline at one end; a sequencing error may be responsible. V usage is TRBV4-1 and J usage is TRBJ2-1, with a possible D match to TRBD1 (6 bases). CDR1 and CDR2 from the germline V gene are MGHRA and YSYEKL. The CDR3 sequence is 14 residues long. The chain's CDR3 is CASGQNQGNNEQFF. CDR3 DNA: TGCGCCAGCGGCCAAAACCAGGGGAACAATGAGCAGTTCTTC.

The table lists this clonotype with a few counts. V usage is TRBV20-1 and J usage is TRBJ1-4; tentatively, D is TRBD1 (5 bases). The CDR3 is made up of 16 amino acids. Trimming pared 0 bases from V and 0 bases from J, leaving 11 bases between. The germline V gene has CDR1 DFQATT and CDR2 SNEGSKA (reference sequence). The CDR3 DNA reads TGCAGTGCTAGAGATGGGGGAGGGACAACTAATGAAAAACTGTTTTTT. It translates to CSARDGGGTTNEKLFF.

The chain employs TRBV20-1 and TRBJ2-2; possible D gene TRBD1, 5 bases. The CDR3 is made up of 13 amino acids. Germline CDR1 DFQATT, CDR2 SNEGSKA (reference sequence). V lost 6 bases and J 1 base, leaving 9 bases between the germline ends. CDR3 sequence (DNA): TGCAGTGCACAGCAGGGGAACACCGGGGAGCTGTTTTTT. Its protein product is CSAQQGNTGELFF.

This clonotype came up a few times. This chain links TRBV25-1 with TRBJ2-5; no clear D gene. Germline lookup yields CDR1 MGHDK and CDR2 SYGVNS. The V end lost 1 base, the J end lost 2 bases, and 17 bases lay between the germline ends. The CDR3 loop spans 17 amino acids. CDR3 DNA: TGTGCCAGCAGTGAATTCCAGGCGGTCGTTGCTCAAGAGACCCAGTACTTC. Protein sequence: CASSEFQAVVAQETQYF.

The chain has TRBV7-2 and TRBJ1-5; D possibly corresponds to TRBD1 (5 bases). The CDR3 totals 12 residues. CDR1 is SGHTA and CDR2 is FQGNSA in the germline V gene. The V end lost 6 bases, the J end lost 5 bases, and 8 bases lay between the germline ends. CDR3 residues: CASSDRDQPQHF. The DNA for the CDR3 is TGTGCCAGCAGTGACAGAGATCAGCCCCAGCATTTT.

Written as DNA, the CDR3 is TGTGCCAGCACCAATGGGGTCATGAACACTGAAGCTTTCTTT. Translating it yields CASTNGVMNTEAFF. This chain connects TRBV6-1 to TRBJ1-1; no clear D gene. This CDR3 spans 14 amino acids. From germline, CDR1 is MNHNS and CDR2 SASEGT. V gave up 7 bases and J gave up 0 bases, with 12 bases separating them.

The CDR3 nucleotides read TGTGCCAGCAGTCCCGGGACTCGCGGGGGAGCTACGCAGTATTTT. It encodes CASSPGTRGGATQYF. This chain links TRBV6-1 with TRBJ2-3, with TRBD2 matching over 7 bases. V lost 5 bases, J lost 8 bases, and 13 bases stayed unmatched. This CDR3 region has 15 residues. CDR1 is MNHNS and CDR2 is SASEGT in the germline V gene.

V gene TRBV5-6 combines with J gene TRBJ1-2; the D gene is possibly TRBD1 (5 bases). The CDR3 loop spans 18 amino acids. V was cut by 1 base and J by 4 bases, with 23 bases left in between. Germline values: CDR1 SGHDT, CDR2 YYEEEE. CDR3 amino acids: CASSLPPGRPLSIYGYTF. The CDR3 DNA reads as TGTGCCAGCAGCTTGCCTCCGGGACGGCCGCTCTCCATCTATGGCTACACCTTC.

In this sample, this clonotype turned up a few times. The chain is built from TRBV20-1 and TRBJ2-7; 7 bases agree with TRBD2. The CDR3 covers 15 residues. V lost 1 base, J lost 2 bases, and 8 bases stayed unmatched. CDR1 and CDR2 from the germline V gene are DFQATT and SNEGSKA (reference sequence). The CDR3 region is CSARVGTGGAYEQYF. The CDR3 DNA reads as TGCAGTGCTAGAGTCGGGACGGGGGGAGCCTACGAGCAGTACTTC.

The chain carries TRBV25-1 and TRBJ1-2; 7 nucleotides match TRBD1. Germline V gene data show CDR1 as MGHDK and CDR2 as SYGVNS. CDR3 size: 14 residues. Germline trimming cut 4 bases from V and 8 bases from J; bases unmatched to any gene: 10. The DNA of the CDR3 is TGTGCCAGCAGTGCAGGTTCGACAGGGCTCGGCTACACCTTC. Protein sequence: CASSAGSTGLGYTF.

Points on this clonotype: This may arise from a read error, as a much more abundant clone is one base away. The chain joins TRBV12-3 or TRBV12-4 to TRBJ2-7; D could derive from TRBD1 or TRBD2 (7 bases each). V shed 4 bases and J shed 2 bases, with 15 bases lying between them. CDR3 length equals 15 residues. In DNA, the CDR3 is TGTGCCAGCAGTTACACGGCAGGGGGGGCCTACGAGCAGTACTTC. Amino acid sequence: CASSYTAGGAYEQYF.

The rearrangement uses TRBV20-1 and TRBJ2-5, with 9 bases identical to TRBD2. The CDR3 is 16 amino acids. Germline V gene sequence: CDR1 DFQATT, CDR2 SNEGSKA (reference sequence). With 3 bases clipped from V and 1 base from J, the junction kept 9 bases outside the gene matches. This CDR3 is CSASGGEREVQETQYF. Here the CDR3 DNA reads TGCAGTGCTAGTGGAGGGGAGCGGGAGGTCCAAGAGACCCAGTACTTC.

The genes are TRBV10-3 and TRBJ2-5; D may correspond to TRBD1 or TRBD2 (6 bases each). The CDR3 extends over 13 amino acids. The germline V and J ends were trimmed by 8 bases and 4 bases, with 14 bases remaining between them. CDR1 is ENHRY, CDR2 SYGVKD, per germline. The CDR3 DNA follows: TGTGCCATCGGTCCGGGGGCCCTAGAGACCCAGTACTTC. This translates into CAIGPGALETQYF.